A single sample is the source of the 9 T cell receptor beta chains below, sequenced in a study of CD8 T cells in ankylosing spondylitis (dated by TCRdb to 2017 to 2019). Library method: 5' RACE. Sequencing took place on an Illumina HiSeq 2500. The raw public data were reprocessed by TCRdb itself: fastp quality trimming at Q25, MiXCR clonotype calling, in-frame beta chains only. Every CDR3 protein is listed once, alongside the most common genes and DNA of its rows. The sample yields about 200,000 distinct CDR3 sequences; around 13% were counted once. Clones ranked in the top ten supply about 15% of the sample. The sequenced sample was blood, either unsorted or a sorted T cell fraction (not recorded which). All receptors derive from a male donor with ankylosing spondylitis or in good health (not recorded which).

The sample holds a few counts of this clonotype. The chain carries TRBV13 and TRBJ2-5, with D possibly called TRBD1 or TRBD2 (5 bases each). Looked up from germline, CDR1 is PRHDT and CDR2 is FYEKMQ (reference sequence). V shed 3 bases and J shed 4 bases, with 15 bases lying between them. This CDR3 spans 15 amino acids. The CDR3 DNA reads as TGTGCCAGCAGCTTCGCCAAGGGGAGCGGAGAGACCCAGTACTTC. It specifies CASSFAKGSGETQYF.

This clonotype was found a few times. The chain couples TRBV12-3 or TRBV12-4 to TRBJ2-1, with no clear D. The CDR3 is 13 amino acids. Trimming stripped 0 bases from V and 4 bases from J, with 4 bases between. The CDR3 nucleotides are TGTGCCAGCAGTTTAGCCTTATACAATGAGCAGTTCTTC. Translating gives CASSLALYNEQFF.

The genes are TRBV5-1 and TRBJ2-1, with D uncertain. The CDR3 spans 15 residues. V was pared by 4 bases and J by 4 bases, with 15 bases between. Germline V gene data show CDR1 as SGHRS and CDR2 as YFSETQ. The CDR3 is CASSGEKSSYNEQFF. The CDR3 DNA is TGCGCCAGCAGCGGAGAGAAAAGTTCGTACAATGAGCAGTTCTTC.

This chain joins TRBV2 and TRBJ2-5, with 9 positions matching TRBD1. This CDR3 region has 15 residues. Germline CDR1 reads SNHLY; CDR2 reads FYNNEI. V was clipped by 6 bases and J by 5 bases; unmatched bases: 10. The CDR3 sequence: CASSPGTGSGETQYF. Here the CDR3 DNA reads TGTGCCAGCAGCCCGGGGACAGGGTCGGGGGAGACCCAGTACTTC.

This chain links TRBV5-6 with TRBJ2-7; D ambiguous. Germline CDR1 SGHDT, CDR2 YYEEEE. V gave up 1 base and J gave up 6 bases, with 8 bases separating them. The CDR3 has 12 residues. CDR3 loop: CASSLTYREQYF. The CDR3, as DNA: TGTGCCAGCAGCTTGACCTACCGCGAGCAGTACTTC.

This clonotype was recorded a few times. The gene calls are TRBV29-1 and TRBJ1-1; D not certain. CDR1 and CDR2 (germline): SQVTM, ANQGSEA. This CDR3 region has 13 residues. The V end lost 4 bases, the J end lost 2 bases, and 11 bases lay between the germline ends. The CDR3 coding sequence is TGCAGCGTTGTAGTGGGGTTCAACACTGAAGCTTTCTTT. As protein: CSVVVGFNTEAFF.

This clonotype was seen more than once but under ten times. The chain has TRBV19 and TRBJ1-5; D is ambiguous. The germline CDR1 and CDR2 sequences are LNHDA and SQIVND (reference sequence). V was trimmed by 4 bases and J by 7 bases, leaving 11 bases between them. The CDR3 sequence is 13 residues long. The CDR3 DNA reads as TGTGCCAGTAGTAATCATTTGGGACAGCCCCAGCATTTT. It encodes CASSNHLGQPQHF.

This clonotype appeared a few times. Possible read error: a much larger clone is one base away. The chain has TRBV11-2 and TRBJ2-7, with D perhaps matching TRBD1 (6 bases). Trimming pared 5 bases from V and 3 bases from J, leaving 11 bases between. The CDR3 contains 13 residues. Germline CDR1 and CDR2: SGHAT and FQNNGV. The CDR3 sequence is CASSPQDSYEQYF. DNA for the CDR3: TGTGCCAGCAGCCCCCAGGACAGCTACGAGCAGTACTTC.

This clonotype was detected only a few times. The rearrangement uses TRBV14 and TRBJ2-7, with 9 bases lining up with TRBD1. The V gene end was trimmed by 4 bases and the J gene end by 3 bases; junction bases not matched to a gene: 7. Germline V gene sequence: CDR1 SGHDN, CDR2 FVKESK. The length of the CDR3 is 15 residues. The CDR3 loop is CASSPTRTGDYEQYF. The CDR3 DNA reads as TGTGCCAGCAGCCCCACTAGGACAGGGGACTACGAGCAGTACTTC.